These 27 T cell receptor beta chains came from one sample sequenced in a study of human thymus T cells. Clones were read by immunoSEQ multiplex PCR, and TCRdb kept only the in-frame ones, dropping some. This table holds 86,000 or so clones, just over 95% found once. Resections removed during corrective heart surgery provided the thymus tissue used. Sequencing input: thymus tissue. These receptors originate from a boy in the first two years of life with a congenital heart defect but otherwise immunologically healthy.

V gene TRBV9 combines with J gene TRBJ2-6, with a possible D match to TRBD1 (6 bases). V was trimmed by 3 bases and J by 0 bases, leaving 16 bases between them. The CDR3 consists of 18 residues. The germline CDR1 and CDR2 sequences are SGDLS and YYNGEE. CDR3 nucleotide sequence: TGTGCCAGCAGCGGCACACAGGGTTTATACTCTGGGGCCAACGTCCTGACTTTC. This codes for CASSGTQGLYSGANVLTF.

This clone has only one observation. The rearrangement links TRBV5-1 to TRBJ1-1; D may be TRBD1 (5 bases). Germline CDR1 and CDR2: SGHRS and YFSETQ. V was pared by 5 bases and J by 0 bases, with 11 bases between. This CDR3 contains 14 residues. CDR3 DNA: TGCGCCAGCAGTAAACAGGTGATGAACACTGAAGCTTTCTTT. Amino acids: CASSKQVMNTEAFF. The variable domain in full, with the rest retrieved from reference TRBV5-1 and TRBJ1-1, is KAGVTQTPRYLIKTRGQQVTLSCSPISGHRSVSWYQQTPGQGLQFLFEYFSETQRNKGNFPGRFSGRQFSNSRSEMNVSTLELGDSALYLCASSKQVMNTEAFFGQGTRLTVV.

This rearrangement joins TRBV7-8 to TRBJ2-4; 14 nucleotides match TRBD2. J was trimmed by 8 bases and V by 4 bases; bases with no gene match: 16. Germline lookup yields CDR1 SGHVS and CDR2 FQNEAQ. This CDR3 is 19 amino acids long. CDR3 nucleotides: TGTGCCAGCAGCTCACGAATAGGACTAGCGGGAGGCTGCCGAGACATTCAGTACTTC. This sequence encodes CASSSRIGLAGGCRDIQYF.

The gene calls are TRBV15 and TRBJ2-2; the match to TRBD1 covers 7 bases. Germline lookup yields CDR1 LNHNV and CDR2 YYDKDF (reference sequence). The CDR3 totals 18 residues. The V and J ends lost 4 bases and 3 bases, in that order; junction bases with no gene match: 14. The chain's CDR3 is CATSNKVATGTDTGELFF. Here the CDR3 DNA reads TGTGCCACCAGCAACAAAGTAGCTACCGGGACAGACACCGGGGAGCTGTTTTTT.

The chain joins TRBV4-2 to TRBJ2-3; 12 bases align to TRBD2. V shed 3 bases and J 3 bases; nucleotides not matched to a gene: 7. Germline CDR1 is LGHNA and CDR2 is YNFKEQ. The CDR3 has 17 residues. The CDR3 nucleotides are TGTGCCAGCAGCCATGTACCTGGACTAGCGGGGACAGATACGCAGTATTTT. The encoded protein is CASSHVPGLAGTDTQYF.

The chain links TRBV19 to TRBJ2-2; 10 bases match TRBD2. V dropped 6 bases and J dropped 2; count of bases not matched to a gene: 6. The CDR3 covers 16 residues. CDR1 and CDR2 from the germline V gene are LNHDA and SQIVND (reference sequence). CDR3 coding DNA: TGTGCCAGTAGCAGTCTAGCGGGAGTAAACACCGGGGAGCTGTTTTTT. The encoded protein is CASSSLAGVNTGELFF.

V usage is TRBV6-5 and J usage is TRBJ2-3, with D uncertain. Germline CDR1 is MNHEY and CDR2 is SVGAGI. The CDR3 length is 13 residues. V was shortened by 2 bases and J by 6 bases, with 9 bases between the two germline ends. The CDR3 nucleotides read TGTGCCAGCAGTTACCCGACCGTTGATACGCAGTATTTT. Protein sequence: CASSYPTVDTQYF.

V and J are TRBV27 and TRBJ2-3; D remains ambiguous. From germline, CDR1 is MNHEY and CDR2 SMNVEV (reference sequence). The ends were cut back, 3 bases at V and 8 bases at J, with 12 bases in the middle. This CDR3 spans 13 amino acids. The CDR3 reads CASSLTQHRTQYF. The CDR3 bases are TGTGCCAGCAGTTTGACCCAGCACCGTACGCAGTATTTT.

The V call is TRBV9, the J call TRBJ2-7, with TRBD1 matching 7 bases. V trimming: 0 bases; J trimming: 0 bases; junction bases outside the gene matches: 3. Germline V gives CDR1 SGDLS, CDR2 YYNGEE. The CDR3 sequence is 15 residues long. CDR3 amino acids: CASSVETGASYEQYF. As DNA, the CDR3 is TGTGCCAGCAGCGTAGAAACAGGGGCCTCCTACGAGCAGTACTTC.

This clone was counted once. Sequence at one end of the junction differs from germline and may be a read error. The chain recombines TRBV7-7 with TRBJ1-1; D gene uncertain. Germline V gene lookup returns CDR1 SSHAT and CDR2 FNYEAQ (reference sequence). There are 15 residues in the CDR3. For the CDR3, the DNA is TGTGCTAGCAGTCTAGTGAGGAAGATGAACACTGAAGCTTTCTTT. Translating it yields CASSLVRKMNTEAFF.

This clone was picked up one time. The CDR3 is CASSLAQVVEPRPGPYEQYF. For the CDR3, the DNA is TGTGCCAGCAGCTTAGCGCAGGTGGTAGAACCCCGCCCGGGCCCCTACGAGCAGTACTTC. This chain uses TRBV7-2 with TRBJ2-7; D is ambiguous. Germline V gives CDR1 SGHTA, CDR2 FQGNSA. The CDR3 has 20 residues. Trimming left V 0 bases short and J 2 bases short, with 26 bases between.

This chain joins TRBV4-1 and TRBJ1-4; 7 bases are shared with TRBD1. This CDR3 has 15 amino acids. V shed 3 bases, J shed 4 bases, and the junction held 5 bases outside the gene matches. CDR1 is MGHRA, CDR2 YSYEKL, per germline. CDR3 amino acids: CASSQRTGRNEKLFF. In DNA, the CDR3 is TGCGCCAGCAGCCAGAGGACAGGTCGTAATGAAAAACTGTTTTTT.

The chain employs TRBV15 and TRBJ1-1, with a weak D call TRBD1 (6 bases). The CDR3 loop spans 13 amino acids. Germline CDR1 LNHNV, CDR2 YYDKDF (reference sequence). The ends were cut back, 1 base at V and 4 bases at J, with 7 bases in the middle. CDR3 protein: CATSRGDTTEAFF. The CDR3, as DNA: TGTGCCACCAGCAGAGGGGACACCACTGAAGCTTTCTTT. The full variable domain, its missing parts supplied by reference TRBV15 and TRBJ1-1, is DAMVIQNPRYQVTQFGKPVTLSCSQTLNHNVMYWYQQKSSQAPKLLFHYYDKDFNNEADTPDNFQSRRPNTSFCFLDIRSPGLGDTAMYLCATSRGDTTEAFFGQGTRLTVV.

V is TRBV23-1 and J is TRBJ1-2; a possible D gene is TRBD1 (5 bases). TRBV23-1 is marked as an open reading frame, function uncertain. This CDR3 has 16 residues. V gave up 5 bases and J gave up 4 bases, with 20 bases separating them. The CDR3 DNA follows: TGCGCCAGCAGTAGTCGGGCCCTCGGGGCCTTCTATGGCTACACCTTC. This sequence encodes CASSSRALGAFYGYTF.

V and J are TRBV5-1 and TRBJ2-7, with 7 bases aligning to TRBD1. The CDR3 length is 15 residues. Germline assignment: CDR1 SGHRS and CDR2 YFSETQ. V trimming: 4 bases; J trimming: 0 bases; junction bases outside the gene matches: 7. Written as DNA, the CDR3 is TGCGCCAGCAGCCTCCGACAGGGCAGCTCCTACGAGCAGTACTTC. Its translation: CASSLRQGSSYEQYF.

CDR3 sequence reads: CASSVVQPISYNEQFF. CDR3 DNA sequence: TGTGCCAGCAGTGTAGTACAGCCTATCTCCTACAATGAGCAGTTCTTC. The gene calls are TRBV6-1 and TRBJ2-1; D call uncertain. The CDR3 is 16 residues long. Per the germline V gene, CDR1 is MNHNS and CDR2 is SASEGT. V lost 4 bases and J lost 0, with 13 bases in between.

V is TRBV6-5 and J is TRBJ1-2, with 9 bases lining up with TRBD1. CDR1 is MNHEY, CDR2 SVGAGI, per germline. The CDR3 consists of 14 residues. Trimming removed 6 bases from V and 5 bases from J; junction bases left unmatched: 7. For the CDR3, the DNA is TGTGCCAGCAGCCGAAAGGACAGGGGATATGGCTACACCTTC. This sequence encodes CASSRKDRGYGYTF.

This chain links TRBV11-3 with TRBJ1-1; D gene uncertain. V lost 1 base and J lost 1, with 4 bases in between. Germline assignment: CDR1 SGHNT and CDR2 YENEEA. The CDR3 consists of 13 residues. The CDR3 nucleotides are TGTGCCAGCAGCTTAGGGAGGAACACTGAAGCTTTCTTT. Its translation is CASSLGRNTEAFF.

The chain recombines TRBV7-2 with TRBJ2-1; D remains ambiguous. CDR3 length: 16 residues. Trimming pared 0 bases from V and 4 bases from J, leaving 13 bases between. Per the germline V gene, CDR1 is SGHTA and CDR2 is FQGNSA. The CDR3 sequence: CASSLAPDQTYNEQFF. CDR3 DNA sequence: TGTGCCAGCAGCTTAGCCCCGGACCAGACTTACAATGAGCAGTTCTTC.

V usage is TRBV5-1 and J usage is TRBJ2-7; 7 bases map to TRBD2. V was clipped by 2 bases and J by 7 bases; unmatched bases: 6. This CDR3 is built from 13 residues. Looked up from germline, CDR1 is SGHRS and CDR2 is YFSETQ. The CDR3: CASSLCREGEQYF. The CDR3 coding sequence is TGCGCCAGCAGCTTATGCAGGGAGGGGGAGCAGTACTTC.

This clone was picked up one time. The rearrangement links TRBV5-8 to TRBJ1-1; tentatively, D is TRBD1 (5 bases). Germline V CDR1 and CDR2: SGHTS, YDEGEE. The CDR3 spans 15 residues. The germline V and J ends were trimmed by 3 bases and 0 bases, with 12 bases remaining between them. The CDR3 DNA is TGTGCCAGCAGCTCGGGACTCAGCATGAACACTGAAGCTTTCTTT. Translation gives CASSSGLSMNTEAFF.

V usage is TRBV15 and J usage is TRBJ1-5; unclear D gene. Germline V gives CDR1 LNHNV, CDR2 YYDKDF (reference sequence). The CDR3 runs 20 residues. Trimming pared 0 bases from V and 0 bases from J, leaving 21 bases between. The CDR3 DNA reads TGTGCCACCAGCAGAGAGAGACGAGTAGCTACAGATAATAGCAATCAGCCCCAGCATTTT. It encodes CATSRERRVATDNSNQPQHF. The whole variable domain, filled in from reference TRBV15 and TRBJ1-5, reads DAMVIQNPRYQVTQFGKPVTLSCSQTLNHNVMYWYQQKSSQAPKLLFHYYDKDFNNEADTPDNFQSRRPNTSFCFLDIRSPGLGDTAMYLCATSRERRVATDNSNQPQHFGDGTRLSIL.

A single count supports this clone. The chain joins TRBV18 to TRBJ2-7, with unresolved D. Germline V lookup: CDR1 KGHSH, CDR2 LQKENI. V was trimmed by 2 bases and J by 0 bases, leaving 14 bases between them. The CDR3 length is 16 residues. CDR3 nucleotide sequence: TGTGCCAGCTCACCAAGTTTGAGGTCCAGCTCCTACGAGCAGTACTTC. It specifies CASSPSLRSSSYEQYF.

The rearrangement joins TRBV11-2 to TRBJ2-1; 9 nucleotides align to TRBD2. The ends lost 0 bases at V and 4 bases at J; junction bases unmatched: 10. Germline V gene lookup returns CDR1 SGHAT and CDR2 FQNNGV. This CDR3 spans 18 amino acids. The CDR3 DNA follows: TGTGCCAGCAGCTTAGATCGCTCGAGCGGGGGGTCTTACAATGAGCAGTTCTTC. It yields the protein CASSLDRSSGGSYNEQFF.

V is TRBV25-1 and J is TRBJ2-7; 14 nucleotides line up with TRBD2. The CDR3 length is 13 residues. Germline V gene lookup returns CDR1 MGHDK and CDR2 SYGVNS. The junction had 10 bases not matched to a gene; V was cut back by 10 bases and J by 11 bases. This CDR3 reads CAIETSGRAREYF. CDR3 nucleotide sequence: TGTGCCATCGAGACTAGCGGGAGGGCGAGGGAGTACTTC.

The genes are TRBV21-1 and TRBJ2-7; TRBD1 was called by the table and not checked on the DNA. TRBV21-1 is described as a pseudogene. The CDR3 is 14 residues long. The CDR3 nucleotides read TGTGCCAGCAGCAAAGCGCAACAGGGGAGCGAGCAGTACTTC. Its protein product is CASSKAQQGSEQYF.

The CDR3 is CSARTENTEAFF. CDR3 nucleotides: TGCAGCGCCCGGACAGAAAACACTGAAGCTTTCTTT. The rearrangement joins TRBV29-1 to TRBJ1-1; TRBD1 might be the D (6 bases). Trimming stripped 7 bases from V and 2 bases from J, with 11 bases between. The CDR3 runs 12 residues. Germline CDR1 SQVTM, CDR2 ANQGSEA.